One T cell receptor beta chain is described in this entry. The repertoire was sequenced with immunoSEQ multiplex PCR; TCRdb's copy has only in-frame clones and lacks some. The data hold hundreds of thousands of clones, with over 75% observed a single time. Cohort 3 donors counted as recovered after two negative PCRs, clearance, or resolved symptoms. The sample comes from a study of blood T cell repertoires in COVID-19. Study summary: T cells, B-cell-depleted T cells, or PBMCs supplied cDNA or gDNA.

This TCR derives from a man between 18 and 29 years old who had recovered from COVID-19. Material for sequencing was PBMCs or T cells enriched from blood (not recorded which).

CDR3 protein: CASSRLTAHPPISSYEQYF. In DNA form, the CDR3 reads TGTGCCAGCAGCCGGTTGACAGCGCACCCGCCCATAAGCTCCTACGAGCAGTACTTC. This chain links TRBV4-2 with TRBJ2-7, with D tentatively TRBD1 (5 bases). V lost 4 bases and J 0 bases, leaving 25 bases between the germline ends. Germline V lookup: CDR1 LGHNA, CDR2 YNFKEQ. This CDR3 spans 19 amino acids.